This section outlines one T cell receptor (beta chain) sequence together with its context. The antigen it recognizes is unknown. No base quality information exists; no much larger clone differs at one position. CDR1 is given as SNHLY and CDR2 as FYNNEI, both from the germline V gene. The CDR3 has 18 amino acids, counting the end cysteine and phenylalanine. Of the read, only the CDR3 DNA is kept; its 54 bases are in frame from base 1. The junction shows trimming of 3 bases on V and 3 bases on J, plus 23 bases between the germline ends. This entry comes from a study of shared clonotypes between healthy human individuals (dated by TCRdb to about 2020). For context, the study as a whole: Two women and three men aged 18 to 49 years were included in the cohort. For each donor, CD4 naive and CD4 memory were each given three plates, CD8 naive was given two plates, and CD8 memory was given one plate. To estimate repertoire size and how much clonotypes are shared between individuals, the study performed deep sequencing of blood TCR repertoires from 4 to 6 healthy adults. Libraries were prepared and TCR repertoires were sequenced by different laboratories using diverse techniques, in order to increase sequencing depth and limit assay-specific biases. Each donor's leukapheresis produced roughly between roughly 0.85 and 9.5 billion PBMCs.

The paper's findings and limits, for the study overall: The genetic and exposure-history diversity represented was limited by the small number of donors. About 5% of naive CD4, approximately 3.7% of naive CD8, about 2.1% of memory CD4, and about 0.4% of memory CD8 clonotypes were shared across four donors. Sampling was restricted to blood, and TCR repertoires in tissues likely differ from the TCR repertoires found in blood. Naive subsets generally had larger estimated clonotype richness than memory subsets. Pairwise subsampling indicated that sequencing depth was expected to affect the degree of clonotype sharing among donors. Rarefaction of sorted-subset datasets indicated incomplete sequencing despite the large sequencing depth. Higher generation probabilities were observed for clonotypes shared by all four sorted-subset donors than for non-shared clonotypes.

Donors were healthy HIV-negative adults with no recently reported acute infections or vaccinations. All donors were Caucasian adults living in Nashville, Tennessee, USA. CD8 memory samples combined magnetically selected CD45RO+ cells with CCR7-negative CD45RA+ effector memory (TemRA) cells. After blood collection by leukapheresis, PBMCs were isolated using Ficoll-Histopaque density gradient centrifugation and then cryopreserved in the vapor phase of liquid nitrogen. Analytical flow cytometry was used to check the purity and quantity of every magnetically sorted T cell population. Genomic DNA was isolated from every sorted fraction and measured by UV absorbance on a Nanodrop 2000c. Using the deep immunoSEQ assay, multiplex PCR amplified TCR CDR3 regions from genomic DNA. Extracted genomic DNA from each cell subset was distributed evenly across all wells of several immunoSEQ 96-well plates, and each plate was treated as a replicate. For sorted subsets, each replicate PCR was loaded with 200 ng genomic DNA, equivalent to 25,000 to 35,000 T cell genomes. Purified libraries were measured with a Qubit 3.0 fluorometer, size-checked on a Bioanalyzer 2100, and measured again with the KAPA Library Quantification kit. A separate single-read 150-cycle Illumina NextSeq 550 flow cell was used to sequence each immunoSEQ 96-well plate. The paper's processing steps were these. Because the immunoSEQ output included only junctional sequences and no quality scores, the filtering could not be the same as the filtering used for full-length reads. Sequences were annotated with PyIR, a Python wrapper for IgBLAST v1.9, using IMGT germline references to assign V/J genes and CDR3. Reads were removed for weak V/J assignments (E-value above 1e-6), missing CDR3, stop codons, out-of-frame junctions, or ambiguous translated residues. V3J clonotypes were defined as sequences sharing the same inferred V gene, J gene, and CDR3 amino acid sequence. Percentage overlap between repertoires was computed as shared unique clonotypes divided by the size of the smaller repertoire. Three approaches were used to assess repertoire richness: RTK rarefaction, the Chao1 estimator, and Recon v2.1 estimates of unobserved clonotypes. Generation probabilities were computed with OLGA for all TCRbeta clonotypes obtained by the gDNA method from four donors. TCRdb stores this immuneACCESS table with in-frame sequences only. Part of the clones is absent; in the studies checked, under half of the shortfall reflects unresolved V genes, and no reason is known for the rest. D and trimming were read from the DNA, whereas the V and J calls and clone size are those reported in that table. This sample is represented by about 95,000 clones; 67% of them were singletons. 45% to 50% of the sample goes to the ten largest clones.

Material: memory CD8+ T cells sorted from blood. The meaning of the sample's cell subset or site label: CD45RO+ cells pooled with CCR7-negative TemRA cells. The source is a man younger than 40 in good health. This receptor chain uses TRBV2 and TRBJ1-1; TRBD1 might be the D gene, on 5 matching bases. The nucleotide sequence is TGTGCCAGCAGTGACCCCAGGCTGGTGCAGGGCATTCACACTGAAGCTTTCTTT. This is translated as CASSDPRLVQGIHTEAFF.